These 8 T cell receptor beta chains share one sample of origin, sequenced in a study of blood T cell repertoires in COVID-19. Profiled with immunoSEQ multiplex PCR; TCRdb holds only in-frame clones, not every one. This table holds about 70,000 clones, 82% found once. The sequenced sample was peripheral blood. The origin of the receptors is a woman in her fifties or sixties with acute or convalescent COVID-19.

This chain joins TRBV6-5 and TRBJ1-5; 9 nucleotides line up with TRBD1. Germline V gives CDR1 MNHEY, CDR2 SVGAGI. Trimming took 6 bases from V and 0 from J; bases not matched to a gene: 3. The CDR3 has 15 residues. CDR3 sequence reads: CASRGQGGSNQPQHF. CDR3 coding DNA: TGTGCCAGCAGGGGACAGGGAGGTAGCAATCAGCCCCAGCATTTT.

V and J are TRBV24-1 and TRBJ2-7; 8 bases line up with TRBD1. With V trimmed by 5 bases and J by 2 bases, 4 bases remained unmatched. Germline CDR1 and CDR2: KGHDR and SFDVKD. CDR3 length: 14 residues. CDR3 region: CATSGTGSTYEQYF. The CDR3 nucleotides read TGTGCCACCAGTGGGACAGGGAGCACCTACGAGCAGTACTTC.

V is TRBV28 and J is TRBJ1-5; D unresolved. V was pared by 2 bases and J by 3 bases, with 11 bases between. The CDR3 sequence is 15 residues long. The germline V gene has CDR1 MDHEN and CDR2 SYDVKM. The DNA of the CDR3 is TGTGCCAGCAGTTTACAGGTCGTTGACAATCAGCCCCAGCATTTT. This translates into CASSLQVVDNQPQHF. Full variable domain (outside the CDR3, taken from reference TRBV28 and TRBJ1-5): DVKVTQSSRYLVKRTGEKVFLECVQDMDHENMFWYRQDPGLGLRLIYFSYDVKMKEKGDIPEGYSVSREKKERFSLILESASTNQTSMYLCASSLQVVDNQPQHFGDGTRLSIL.

The J gene is TRBJ1-5, the V gene TRBV6-5; no reliable D call. CDR3 size: 14 residues. V was clipped by 5 bases and J by 5 bases, with 13 bases between them. Germline V lookup: CDR1 MNHEY, CDR2 SVGAGI. CDR3 in amino acids: CASSQTRGYQPQHF. The DNA of the CDR3 is TGTGCCAGCAGTCAAACCCGGGGTTATCAGCCCCAGCATTTT.

This clone was detected once. The chain uses TRBV19 and TRBJ2-6, with D maybe TRBD2 (5 bases). CDR1 is LNHDA, CDR2 SQIVND, per germline (reference sequence). Deletions cut 1 base from V and 4 bases from J, with 11 bases between. The CDR3 totals 16 residues. The CDR3 nucleotides are TGTGCCAGTAGTATAGGACGGGGTTCGGGGGCCAACGTCCTGACTTTC. Translation gives CASSIGRGSGANVLTF.

This clone was seen a few times. This chain joins TRBV18 and TRBJ1-1; D gene uncertain. This CDR3 contains 13 residues. Trimming shortened V by 2 bases and J by 2 bases, and 6 bases separated the two germline ends. Germline V gene sequence: CDR1 KGHSH, CDR2 LQKENI. The CDR3 DNA is TGTGCCAGCTCACCAAATATAAACACTGAAGCTTTCTTT. As protein: CASSPNINTEAFF.

This chain uses TRBV18 with TRBJ2-2; D is perhaps TRBD1 (6 bases). Germline CDR1 and CDR2: KGHSH and LQKENI. V was pared by 0 bases and J by 0 bases, with 11 bases between. CDR3 length: 17 residues. The CDR3 reads CASSPPGNRANTGELFF. CDR3 coding DNA: TGTGCCAGCTCACCACCCGGGAACAGGGCGAACACCGGGGAGCTGTTTTTT.

The CDR3 sequence is CASRLEGMSQNTEAFF. Here the CDR3 DNA reads TGTGCCAGTAGGTTGGAGGGGATGAGCCAGAACACTGAAGCTTTCTTT. This rearrangement joins TRBV27 to TRBJ1-1, with D perhaps TRBD1 (5 bases). The CDR3 spans 16 residues. Germline V gene lookup returns CDR1 MNHEY and CDR2 SMNVEV (reference sequence). V was pared by 9 bases and J by 1 base, with 21 bases between.